This TCR beta chain was identified during a study of neoadjuvant anti-PD-1 for oral cavity cancer. The table came from immunoSEQ multiplex PCR; TCRdb's copy has only in-frame clones and leaves some out. This table holds 30,000 to 35,000 clones, approximately 87% found once. Patients were newly diagnosed with stage II-IVA oral cavity squamous cell carcinoma without prior systemic or radiation treatment. V was cut by 0 bases and J by 7 bases, with 7 bases left in between. The CDR3 consists of 13 residues. Germline V gives CDR1 SGDLS, CDR2 YYNGEE. This specimen consisted of PBMCs, obtained before nivolumab (anti-PD-1) treatment. The V and J genes are TRBV9 and TRBJ2-2; no definite D call. The source of this sequence is a person aged 40 to 85 with oral cavity squamous cell carcinoma. The CDR3 coding sequence is TGTGCCAGCAGCGTAGTTTGGGGCGGGGAGCTGTTTTTT. This encodes CASSVVWGGELFF.